This entry lists 27 T cell receptor beta chains sequenced from one sample in a study of radiation and T cells in renal cell carcinoma. This table comes from immunoSEQ multiplex PCR, and its TCRdb copy is limited to in-frame clones, with some not included. The sample has under 100,000 clones; around four fifths are singletons. The time point was: blood 4 weeks post-SBRT, at nephrectomy. Treatment defined: 15 Gy SBRT to primary tumor, nephrectomy 4 weeks later. Specimen: blood, collected from a patient whose treatment included radiotherapy and nephrectomy. The receptors derive from a man aged 50 to 59 with renal cell carcinoma.

The chain carries TRBV7-2 and TRBJ1-5, with a possible D match to TRBD1 (5 bases). CDR1 and CDR2 from the germline V gene are SGHTA and FQGNSA. The CDR3 has 16 residues. The V end was cut by 2 bases, the J end by 6 bases, with 17 bases between. CDR3 loop: CASSLNVLSGAQPQHF. In DNA form, the CDR3 reads TGTGCCAGCAGCTTAAACGTATTATCCGGGGCTCAGCCCCAGCATTTT.

CDR3 bases: TGCGCCAGCAGTGACTCCGGGGAGTACGAGCAGTACTTC. Translation: CASSDSGEYEQYF. The chain couples TRBV10-1 to TRBJ2-7; D possibly corresponds to TRBD2 (5 bases). This CDR3 spans 13 amino acids. V was cut by 3 bases and J by 4 bases, with 10 bases left in between. Germline loops: CDR1 WNHNN, CDR2 SYGVQD (reference sequence).

This chain links TRBV5-1 with TRBJ2-5; no firm D call. V dropped 4 bases and J dropped 4 bases, with 11 bases sitting between them. The length of the CDR3 is 13 residues. CDR1 and CDR2 from the germline V gene are SGHRS and YFSETQ. CDR3: CASSPGSPETQYF. CDR3 nucleotides: TGCGCCAGCAGCCCCGGGTCCCCAGAGACCCAGTACTTC.

The chain is built from TRBV5-1 and TRBJ2-5, with a weak D call TRBD2 (5 bases). This CDR3 has 16 residues. Germline CDR1 is SGHRS and CDR2 is YFSETQ. V lost 0 bases, J lost 6 bases, and 18 bases lay in between. CDR3 in DNA: TGCGCCAGCAGCTTGGATCCGGGATTGGATGCGAAGACCCAGTACTTC. This codes for CASSLDPGLDAKTQYF.

The chain has TRBV6-5 and TRBJ1-2; 9 bases map to TRBD1. The CDR3 covers 16 residues. With V trimmed by 2 bases and J by 2 bases, 6 bases remained unmatched. CDR1 is MNHEY and CDR2 is SVGAGI in the germline V gene. CDR3 protein: CASSYLDRGDNYGYTF. The CDR3 bases are TGTGCCAGCAGTTACCTAGACAGGGGGGACAACTATGGCTACACCTTC.

The J gene is TRBJ2-7, the V gene TRBV4-2, with TRBD2 matching over 9 bases. The CDR3 contains 15 residues. Trimming removed 1 base from V and 2 bases from J; junction bases left unmatched: 3. From germline, CDR1 is LGHNA and CDR2 YNFKEQ. CDR3 coding DNA: TGTGCCAGCAGCCAAGGACTAGCGGACCCCTACGAGCAGTACTTC. This sequence encodes CASSQGLADPYEQYF.

Only one count was recorded for this clone. The CDR3 loop reads CASSADLNYGYTF. The CDR3 DNA reads TGTGCCAGCAGCGCCGACCTTAACTATGGCTACACCTTC. V gene TRBV9 combines with J gene TRBJ1-2; no clear D gene. Trimming took off 3 bases at V and 1 base at J, with 7 bases between the two ends. The CDR3 is 13 amino acids. From germline, CDR1 is SGDLS and CDR2 YYNGEE.

The V and J genes are TRBV19 and TRBJ1-4, with 9 bases matching TRBD1. The germline V gene encodes CDR1 LNHDA and CDR2 SQIVND (reference sequence). With 5 bases clipped from V and 5 bases from J, the junction kept 6 bases outside the gene matches. The length of the CDR3 is 15 residues. DNA for the CDR3: TGTGCCAGTAGTGACGCCGGGACAGGGAATGAAAAACTGTTTTTT. Residues: CASSDAGTGNEKLFF. Full variable domain (outside the CDR3, taken from reference TRBV19 and TRBJ1-4): DGGITQSPKYLFRKEGQNVTLSCEQNLNHDAMYWYRQDPGQGLRLIYYSQIVNDFQKGDIAEGYSVSREKKESFPLTVTSAQKNPTAFYLCASSDAGTGNEKLFFGSGTQLSVL.

V and J are TRBV2 and TRBJ2-7; D is unclear. Deletions cut 0 bases from V and 13 bases from J, with 4 bases between. The CDR3 is 9 residues long. Per germline, CDR1 SNHLY and CDR2 FYNNEI. CDR3 coding DNA: TGTGCCAGCAGTGAAGCAGGTTACTTC. Residues: CASSEAGYF.

This clone has only one observation. This chain joins TRBV28 and TRBJ2-5; D is perhaps TRBD1 or TRBD2 (5 bases each). The CDR3 totals 12 residues. V was cut by 6 bases and J by 7 bases, with 12 bases left in between. In germline, CDR1 is MDHEN, CDR2 SYDVKM. CDR3 loop: CASRGDRGTQYF. CDR3 nucleotide sequence: TGTGCCAGCAGGGGGGACCGGGGGACCCAGTACTTC. The full variable domain, rest sourced from reference TRBV28 and TRBJ2-5, is DVKVTQSSRYLVKRTGEKVFLECVQDMDHENMFWYRQDPGLGLRLIYFSYDVKMKEKGDIPEGYSVSREKKERFSLILESASTNQTSMYLCASRGDRGTQYFGPGTRLLVL.

The V call is TRBV2, the J call TRBJ2-7; 9 bases are shared with TRBD2. The CDR3 is 18 amino acids. Germline-derived CDR1 and CDR2 are SNHLY and FYNNEI. V shed 1 base, J shed 4 bases, and the junction held 14 bases outside the gene matches. This chain's CDR3 is CASSEVGTGDLAGYEQYF. In DNA form, the CDR3 reads TGTGCCAGCAGTGAAGTCGGAACAGGGGATCTAGCGGGGTACGAGCAGTACTTC.

The V and J genes are TRBV5-1 and TRBJ1-2; TRBD1 matches at 11 bases. The CDR3 spans 15 residues. The germline gives CDR1 SGHRS, CDR2 YFSETQ. V lost 2 bases, J lost 7 bases, and 7 bases stayed unmatched. The CDR3 sequence is CASSLWDRGASGYTF. As DNA, the CDR3 is TGCGCCAGCAGCTTATGGGACAGGGGGGCGTCTGGCTACACCTTC.

The chain employs TRBV6-1 and TRBJ1-2, with TRBD1 matching 9 bases. CDR1 and CDR2 from the germline V gene are MNHNS and SASEGT. Trimming cost V 0 bases and J 4 bases; bases outside gene matches: 9. The CDR3 runs to 17 residues. This CDR3 reads CASSEALSQGASYGYTF. The CDR3 DNA reads as TGTGCCAGCAGTGAAGCGCTATCACAGGGGGCCTCCTATGGCTACACCTTC.

The rearrangement links TRBV11-2 to TRBJ2-5; D might be TRBD1 (6 bases). The CDR3 runs 13 residues. Trimming stripped 7 bases from V and 5 bases from J, with 14 bases between. Germline V gene data show CDR1 as SGHAT and CDR2 as FQNNGV. CDR3 loop: CASTPGAYETQYF. The DNA for the CDR3 is TGTGCCAGCACCCCAGGGGCTTACGAGACCCAGTACTTC.

The genes are TRBV28 and TRBJ2-3, with 8 bases that match TRBD2. Trimming took 4 bases from V and 2 from J; bases not matched to a gene: 14. CDR1 and CDR2 from the germline V gene are MDHEN and SYDVKM. This CDR3 has 18 residues. The CDR3 here is CASSSAGTSWGITDTQYF. CDR3 coding DNA: TGTGCCAGCAGTTCAGCCGGGACTAGTTGGGGAATCACAGATACGCAGTATTTT.

Ten or more counts support this clone. The J gene is TRBJ1-5, the V gene TRBV10-1; perhaps TRBD1 as D (5 bases). Trimming shortened V by 6 bases and J by 4 bases, and 10 bases separated the two germline ends. Germline V gives CDR1 WNHNN, CDR2 SYGVQD (reference sequence). CDR3 length equals 13 residues. The CDR3 coding sequence is TGCGCCAGCAGGACAGCGGTAAATCAGCCCCAGCATTTT. Translating gives CASRTAVNQPQHF.

CDR3 in DNA: TGTGCCAGCAGCCAAGAGTATCAGGAAATCTACGAGCAGTACTTC. Translation gives CASSQEYQEIYEQYF. The chain couples TRBV4-2 to TRBJ2-7; D is ambiguous. Trimming removed 0 bases from V and 3 bases from J, with 12 bases in between. This CDR3 spans 15 amino acids. Germline CDR1 and CDR2: LGHNA and YNFKEQ.

The J gene is TRBJ1-2, the V gene TRBV29-1; a possible D gene is TRBD1 (5 bases). With 0 bases removed from V and 4 bases from J, the gap between germline ends came to 18 bases. Germline-derived CDR1 and CDR2 are SQVTM and ANQGSEA. There are 16 residues in the CDR3. The CDR3 region is CSVEDGVSDTTYGYTF. The DNA for the CDR3 is TGCAGCGTTGAAGATGGGGTTTCGGACACGACCTATGGCTACACCTTC.

The chain employs TRBV28 and TRBJ2-3; the D call may be TRBD1 or TRBD2 (5 bases each). CDR3 length equals 14 residues. V was pared by 1 base and J by 4 bases, with 9 bases between. Germline-derived CDR1 and CDR2 are MDHEN and SYDVKM. This CDR3 is CASSLLGVSDTQYF. DNA for the CDR3: TGTGCCAGCAGTTTATTGGGGGTCTCAGATACGCAGTATTTT.

As regards this clone: Other DNA sequences within the sample encode an identical CDR3. The chain uses TRBV7-2 and TRBJ1-2; D unclear. V shed 2 bases and J shed 0 bases, with 10 bases lying between them. The germline gives CDR1 SGHTA, CDR2 FQGNSA. The CDR3 has 15 residues. The DNA for the CDR3 is TGTGCCAGCAGCTTAAGTCTCAGGTCTAACTATGGCTACACCTTC. This translates into CASSLSLRSNYGYTF.

As concerns this clone: At one of its ends the junction is not consistent with the germline gene, which may arise from a read error. V is TRBV6-4 and J is TRBJ2-1; the D gene is possibly TRBD2 (5 bases). This CDR3 spans 16 amino acids. Germline CDR1 and CDR2: MRHNA and SNTAGT. CDR3 sequence: CASRDSRSGFYNEQFF. CDR3 coding DNA: TGTGCCAGCAGGGACTCCAGATCCGGGTTCTACAATGAGCAGTTCTTC.

The rearrangement joins TRBV9 to TRBJ2-3; D is uncertain. V was trimmed by 1 base and J by 2 bases, leaving 14 bases between them. Germline values: CDR1 SGDLS, CDR2 YYNGEE. CDR3 size: 16 residues. Written as DNA, the CDR3 is TGTGCCAGCAGCGTACAAGGAAGTTGGGCCACAGATACGCAGTATTTT. Protein sequence: CASSVQGSWATDTQYF.

The chain couples TRBV18 to TRBJ1-6, with TRBD1 as a possible D gene (6 bases). The germline V gene has CDR1 KGHSH and CDR2 LQKENI. This CDR3 contains 16 residues. With 3 bases removed from V and 6 bases from J, the gap between germline ends came to 15 bases. The CDR3 sequence: CASSPRTAVPNSPLHF. As DNA, the CDR3 is TGTGCCAGCTCACCGAGGACAGCGGTACCTAATTCACCCCTCCACTTT. The complete variable domain, with remaining parts taken from reference TRBV18 and TRBJ1-6, reads NAGVMQNPRHLVRRRGQEARLRCSPMKGHSHVYWYRQLPEEGLKFMVYLQKENIIDESGMPKERFSAEFPKEGPSILRIQQVVRGDSAAYFCASSPRTAVPNSPLHFGNGTRLTVT.

V usage is TRBV6-5 and J usage is TRBJ2-3; maybe TRBD1 (5 bases). This CDR3 has 15 amino acids. Germline V gives CDR1 MNHEY, CDR2 SVGAGI. V lost 0 bases and J 4 bases, leaving 11 bases between the germline ends. The CDR3: CASSYSLQGPDTQYF. The CDR3, as DNA: TGTGCCAGCAGTTACTCTCTTCAGGGCCCAGATACGCAGTATTTT.

The V gene is TRBV19, the J gene TRBJ2-7; 16 bases match TRBD2. From germline, CDR1 is LNHDA and CDR2 SQIVND (reference sequence). This CDR3 is 18 amino acids long. V trimming: 2 bases; J trimming: 5 bases; junction bases outside the gene matches: 9. CDR3 protein: CASSIKGLAGGPFHEQYF. CDR3 nucleotide sequence: TGTGCCAGTAGTATAAAGGGACTAGCGGGAGGGCCATTCCACGAGCAGTACTTC.

Here the CDR3 DNA reads TGTGCCAGCAGCCCGGGACTAGCGGGAGTGGGGGATACGCAGTATTTT. It specifies CASSPGLAGVGDTQYF. The chain couples TRBV13 to TRBJ2-3, with 14 bases matching TRBD2. CDR1 is PRHDT, CDR2 FYEKMQ, per germline (reference sequence). The CDR3 totals 16 residues. V shed 5 bases, J shed 6 bases, and the junction held 7 bases outside the gene matches.

CDR3 sequence (DNA): TGCGCCAGCAGCCAGGAACGTCTATATAATTCACCCCTCCACTTT. It encodes CASSQERLYNSPLHF. The J gene is TRBJ1-6, the V gene TRBV4-3, with unresolved D. Trimming stripped 3 bases from V and 4 bases from J, with 10 bases between. Looked up from germline, CDR1 is LGHNA and CDR2 is YSLEER. The CDR3 is 15 residues long.